The clone carrying this TCR beta chain came up many times. These data belong to a study of prognosis after radiotherapy for stage I lung cancer. The authors amplified TCR beta CDR3 from genomic DNA using two-round multiplex PCR. Individual primers that were specific to each TRBV and TRBJ gene served in first-round PCR. TCRdb passed the multiplex PCR reads through MiXCR, listing each CDR3 protein once. The table lists 20,000 to 25,000 distinct CDR3 sequences, roughly 43% of them singletons. Germline V gives CDR1 GTSNPN, CDR2 SVGIG (reference sequence). The CDR3 is made up of 11 amino acids. The germline V and J ends were trimmed by 3 bases and 7 bases, with 9 bases remaining between them.

The specimen was PBMCs, collected before or after stereotactic body radiation therapy (not recorded which). This sequence was found in a donor over 45 with non-small cell lung cancer. This chain links TRBV30 with TRBJ2-5; D might be TRBD2 (6 bases). DNA for the CDR3: TGTGCCTGGAGCGGGAGAGGGACCCAGTACTTC. It yields the protein CAWSGRGTQYF. Variable domain in full (rest from reference TRBV30 and TRBJ2-5): SQTIHQWPATLVQPVGSPLSLECTVEGTSNPNLYWYRQAAGRGLQLLFYSVGIGQISSEVPQNLSASRPQDRQFILSSKKLLLSDSGFYLCAWSGRGTQYFGPGTRLLVL.